A selection of T cell receptor beta chains follows, all from one sample in a study of long-term antiretroviral therapy in people with HIV. Sequenced by immunoSEQ multiplex PCR; TCRdb stores in-frame clones only, minus some. There are 20,000 to 30,000 clones in the sample; roughly 88% occur only once, and about 2.4% lies in the top ten. Sequenced here: unsorted PBMCs, sampled 3 years after starting antiretroviral therapy. The receptors derive from a man aged 45-65 years with HIV. The CDR3 runs from the conserved cysteine through the conserved F or W. A D gene is named only where the DNA matches it firmly. Only some rows state a clone size, as once, few, many or a class for expanded clones.

TRBJ1-4 TRBV2 NA NA TGTGCCAGCAGTGTGTCAGGGGTCGAAAAACTGTTTTTT CASSVSGVEKLFF
TRBJ2-5 TRBV6-1 NA NA TGTGCCAGCAGTGAGGGGCGGATCCAAGAGACCCAGTACTTC CASSEGRIQETQYF
TRBJ2-5 TRBV7-3 NA NA TGTGCCAGCAGCTCCGGTGAAGCAGGTGCCCAAGAGACCCAGTACTTC CASSSGEAGAQETQYF
TRBJ1-2 TRBV2 TRBD1 once TGTGCCAGCAGTGGGGACAGGGGACAAACCGTACATGGCTACACCTTC CASSGDRGQTVHGYTF
TRBJ2-7 TRBV10-3 NA NA TGTGCCATCAGTGCGGAAAGTCCGGGACGGAGCTCCTACGAGCAGTACTTC CAISAESPGRSSYEQYF
TRBJ2-7 TRBV28 NA NA TGTGCCAGCAAGGCATTAAGGGGCGAGCAGTACTTC CASKALRGEQYF
TRBJ2-3 TRBV6-4 NA NA TGTGCCAGCAGTGACTCGGAGACAGGCAGCACAGATACGCAGTATTTT CASSDSETGSTDTQYF
TRBJ2-3 TRBV5-1 TRBD2 NA TGCGCCAGCAAAGGGACCGGGACTAGCGCCACAGATACGCAGTATTTT CASKGTGTSATDTQYF
TRBJ1-1 TRBV10-2 NA NA TGCGCCAGCAGTGAGGTCCGGTTGCCAGCTTTCTTT CASSEVRLPAFF
TRBJ2-5 TRBV4-3 NA NA TGCGCCAGCAGCCAAGAGCGACAGCCCCAAGAGACCCAGTACTTC CASSQERQPQETQYF
TRBJ1-2 TRBV5-4 NA NA TGTGCCAGCAGCGGGACGGGGCGGCTGCGCTATGGCTACACCTTC CASSGTGRLRYGYTF
TRBJ2-2 TRBV11-2 NA once TGTGCCAGCAGCTTAGTAGGCGCCGGGGAGCTGTTTTTT CASSLVGAGELFF
TRBJ2-7 TRBV28 NA NA TGTGCCAGCACCCCATCAACAGATTTCTACGAGCAGTACTTC CASTPSTDFYEQYF
TRBJ2-7 TRBV28 TRBD2 NA TGTGCCAGCAGCGAGGGACTAGCGGGCTACGAGCAGTACTTC CASSEGLAGYEQYF
TRBJ2-1 TRBV18 TRBD2 NA TGTGCCAGCTCACCCATAGCGGGAGGTTACAATGAGCAGTTCTTC CASSPIAGGYNEQFF
TRBJ1-1 TRBV18 TRBD1 NA TGTGCCAGCTCACCTCTACGACAGGGGTTGTACACTGAAGCTTTCTTT CASSPLRQGLYTEAFF
TRBJ2-7 TRBV7-8 NA NA TGTGCCAGCAGCTTAGCGGGCAGGGTGGGCTACGAGCAGTACTTC CASSLAGRVGYEQYF
TRBJ1-4 TRBV28 NA once TGTGCCAGCAGCCCCGTTCAGGGTGGAGGGGATGAAAAACTGTTTTTT CASSPVQGGGDEKLFF
TRBJ1-4 TRBV2 NA NA TGTGCCAGCAGTGGTGCCCGGGCTAATGAAAAACTGTTTTTT CASSGARANEKLFF
TRBJ1-1 TRBV13 NA NA TGTGCCAGCAGCTTACAAGGGGACCTTGAAGCTTTCTTT CASSLQGDLEAFF
TRBJ2-1 TRBV6-1 TRBD2 NA TGTGCCACCAGGACGGGAGCGGGGTTTGGGGAGCAGTTCTTC CATRTGAGFGEQFF
TRBJ2-7 TRBV19 TRBD1 NA TGTGCCAGTAGTTTGGGACAGGGTCGCTACGAGCAGTACTTC CASSLGQGRYEQYF
TRBJ1-4 TRBV19 NA NA TGTGCCAGTAGTAAGGACACCAGGACTAATGAAAAACTGTTTTTT CASSKDTRTNEKLFF
TRBJ1-2 TRBV28 TRBD1 NA TGTGCCAGCTTACGGACAGGGCAAGGCTACACCTTC CASLRTGQGYTF
TRBJ2-7 TRBV6-6 NA NA TGTGCTGCCGGGACCGCCGAGCAGTACTTC CAAGTAEQYF
TRBJ2-5 TRBV6-6 TRBD1 NA TGTGCCAGCAGTTATTCACAGGGGGCAGGGGAGACCCAGTACTTC CASSYSQGAGETQYF
TRBJ1-2 TRBV27 NA NA TGTGCCAGCAGTTTCTTCCCCAACTATGGCTACACCTTC CASSFFPNYGYTF
TRBJ1-2 TRBV5-4 TRBD1 NA TGTGCCAGCAGCTTGAACAGGGGGCCATATGGCTACACCTTC CASSLNRGPYGYTF
TRBJ1-2 TRBV29-1 NA NA TGCAGCGTTGACGGCGGACCGGCTGGCTACACCTTC CSVDGGPAGYTF
TRBJ1-2 TRBV10-3 TRBD1 NA TGTGCCATCAGCGACAGGGGTTCGGGCTACACCTTC CAISDRGSGYTF
TRBJ1-1 TRBV2 NA NA TGTGCCAGCAGTGAGCGGTCGGATAGAAACACTGAAGCTTTCTTT CASSERSDRNTEAFF
TRBJ2-7 TRBV5-4 NA NA TGTGCCAGCAGCTTGGGAGGGTATGGCTACGAGCAGTACTTC CASSLGGYGYEQYF
TRBJ1-1 TRBV9 TRBD1 few TGTGCCAGCGGAGGTTTTACAGGGGCAGACACTGAAGCTTTCTTT CASGGFTGADTEAFF
TRBJ2-2 TRBV4-3 TRBD1 NA TGCGCCAGCAGCCAGGAAGACAGGGCCGGGAAGCTGTTTTTT CASSQEDRAGKLFF
TRBJ2-3 TRBV7-2 NA once TGTGCCAGCAGCTTAGTGGGATTGGATACGCAGTATTTT CASSLVGLDTQYF
TRBJ2-5 TRBV5-1 TRBD2 NA TGCGCCAGCAGCTTGCGTAGTAGCGGGGGCGAAGAGACCCAGTACTTC CASSLRSSGGEETQYF
TRBJ1-1 TRBV30 NA NA TGTGCCTGGGGCCGCAGACAGAACACTGAAGCTTTCTTT CAWGRRQNTEAFF
TRBJ1-6 TRBV7-6 NA NA TGTGCCAGCAGCTTACGGGCTGGCGCACCCCTCCACTTT CASSLRAGAPLHF
TRBJ2-7 TRBV5-1 TRBD1 NA TGCGCCAGCAGCTTGGGACAGGGCTTCAACTACGAGCAGTACTTC CASSLGQGFNYEQYF
TRBJ2-7 TRBV28 NA once TGTGCCAGCAGTCCCGGACGCTACGAGCAGTACTTC CASSPGRYEQYF
TRBJ1-4 TRBV19 NA NA TGTGCCAGTAGTATCAGCAGGGACGAAAAACTGTTTTTT CASSISRDEKLFF
TRBJ1-6 TRBV28 NA few TGTGCCAGCACCAATCAGGTCTCCTATAATTCACCCCTCCACTTT CASTNQVSYNSPLHF
TRBJ2-4 TRBV19 NA NA TGTGCCAGTAGTATAGATGGGAGGGGGCGGGCCAAAAACATTCAGTACTTC CASSIDGRGRAKNIQYF
TRBJ2-2 TRBV4-3 TRBD1 NA TGCGCCAGCAGCCCCCGGACAGGGTGGGCCGGGGAGCTGTTTTTT CASSPRTGWAGELFF
TRBJ1-2 TRBV7-9 NA once TGTGCCAGCAGCTCCTCCGGTGGGGTTTATGGCTACACCTTC CASSSSGGVYGYTF
TRBJ2-6 TRBV5-1 TRBD1 NA TGCGCCAGCAGCTCGACAGGGGGCGCCGATGCTGGGGCCAACGTCCTGACTTTC CASSSTGGADAGANVLTF
TRBJ2-5 TRBV18 NA NA TGTGCCAGCTCACCAGGAGAAGGGGGTGGAGAGACCCAGTACTTC CASSPGEGGGETQYF